This TCR beta chain was identified during a study of Graves' ophthalmopathy and Graves' hyperthyroidism. As the template, RNA transcripts were used to amplify TCR beta CDR3 regions. First-round RT-PCR used HTBI primers; second-round multiplex PCR followed. One entry per CDR3 protein results from TCRdb running MiXCR on the multiplex PCR reads. The sample gives under 350,000 distinct CDR3 sequences, roughly 15% of which show up once; more than 9% is in the top ten. Deletions cut 5 bases from V and 4 bases from J, with 11 bases between. CDR1 is SEHNR, CDR2 FQNEAQ, per germline (reference sequence). This CDR3 is 13 amino acids long.

The clonotype originates from an adult man with Graves' ophthalmopathy. Source material: peripheral blood. V is TRBV7-9 and J is TRBJ1-1; D unresolved. The CDR3 bases are TGTGCCAGCAGCGGACCAGGCGTCACTGAAGCTTTCTTT. Translation gives CASSGPGVTEAFF.